These T cell receptor beta chains were read from a single sample in a study of cytomegalovirus exposure and HLA in healthy donors. TCRdb's table, derived via immunoSEQ multiplex PCR, lists solely in-frame clones and lacks some. The repertoire includes some 190,000 clones, over 65% of them detected once, and about 3.4% sits in the top ten. Sequenced material: PBMCs. The receptors were sampled from a middle-aged man in good health and CMV-seropositive. Each CDR3 is given with its conserved first and last residue. A D gene is named only where the DNA matches it firmly. Clone size is not always given. Where it is, it says once, few, many or a class for expanded clones.

>TRBJ1-1|.|TRBV5-3|.
TGTGCCAGAAGCTTCAAACATTTATCCGAAGCTTTCTTT
CARSFKHLSEAFF
>TRBJ2-7|.|TRBV7-9|TRBD1
TGTGCCAGCAGCGGACAGGGAGGAGAGGACCGACGATACGAGCAGTACTTC
CASSGQGGEDRRYEQYF
>TRBJ2-7|.|TRBV7-2|TRBD1
TGTGCCAGCAGCTTAGATCGGGACAGAGACTACGAGCAGTACTTC
CASSLDRDRDYEQYF
>TRBJ2-3|few|TRBV6-5|TRBD2
TGTGCCAGCAGGAGAATTGCGGGAGGCTTAGATACGCAGTATTTT
CASRRIAGGLDTQYF
>TRBJ2-1|.|TRBV5-1|TRBD2
TGCGCCAGCAGCTTGACTAGCGGGAGGGTCAATGAGCAGTTCTTC
CASSLTSGRVNEQFF
>TRBJ2-7|.|TRBV7-6|TRBD2
TGTGCCAGCAGCCTGGGGGGGCGGGGGGACTACGAGCAGTACTTC
CASSLGGRGDYEQYF
>TRBJ2-1|.|TRBV21-1|.
TGTGCCAGCAGCAACCGTAATGAGCAGTTCTTC
CASSNRNEQFF
>TRBJ2-1|.|TRBV7-7|.
TGTGCCAGCAGCTTAGGATTAGGGGGTGAGCAGTTCTTC
CASSLGLGGEQFF
>TRBJ2-7|.|TRBV11-2|TRBD2
TGTGCCAGCAGCTTACAACTAGCGGACGAGCAGTACTTC
CASSLQLADEQYF
>TRBJ2-7|.|TRBV18|.
TGTGCCAGCTCACCGGATACAGGGTTATCCTACGAGCAGTACTTC
CASSPDTGLSYEQYF
>TRBJ1-6|few|TRBV2|.
TGTGCCAGCAGTGCGGGACTCTTGAGCTCCTATAATTCACCCCTCCACTTT
CASSAGLLSSYNSPLHF
>TRBJ1-1|.|TRBV19|.
TGTGCCAGTAGACATAAACACACTGAAGCTTTCTTT
CASRHKHTEAFF
>TRBJ2-3|once|TRBV10-3|TRBD2
TGTGCCATCAGTGTAACCGGGACTAGCGGGACAGATACGCAGTATTTT
CAISVTGTSGTDTQYF
>TRBJ1-3|.|TRBV28|.
TGTGCCAGCAAACAAAGAGGGCTCTCTGGAAACACCATATATTTT
CASKQRGLSGNTIYF
>TRBJ1-2|.|TRBV5-4|.
TGTGCCAGCAGGATGGACAGCCAGGCGGGTGGCTACACCTTC
CASRMDSQAGGYTF
>TRBJ2-5|.|TRBV6-5|TRBD1
TGTGCCAGCACTGCCCCCGGGACAGGGGCAATCCAGTACTTC
CASTAPGTGAIQYF
>TRBJ2-7|.|TRBV29-1|.
TGCAGCGTTGGACTAGAGTCCTACGAGCAGTACTTC
CSVGLESYEQYF
>TRBJ2-1|.|TRBV2|TRBD1
TGTGCCAGCAGTTCTACCTCCGGGACAGGGGGCTATGAGCAGTTCTTC
CASSSTSGTGGYEQFF
>TRBJ1-3|few|TRBV5-1|TRBD1
TGCGCCAGCAGTTACACAGGGGTCTCTGGAAACACCATATATTTT
CASSYTGVSGNTIYF
>TRBJ1-2|.|TRBV11-2|.
TGTGCCAGCAGCTTAGAGCGACTTTCCTATGGCTACACCTTC
CASSLERLSYGYTF
>TRBJ2-5|.|TRBV15|TRBD2
TGTGCCACCAGCAGAAATCCGGGACTATCGGCGCTTTGGGAGACCCAGTACTTC
CATSRNPGLSALWETQYF
>TRBJ2-7|.|TRBV7-2|.
TGTGCCAGCAGCCAACTCCCCTCCGGCCAGGGGATCGAGCAGTACTTC
CASSQLPSGQGIEQYF
>TRBJ2-7|.|TRBV18|.
TGTGCCAGCTCAGGGGCCGTAAGCGACGAGCAGTACTTC
CASSGAVSDEQYF
>TRBJ1-4|.|TRBV30|.
TGTGCCTGGAGATCAGGGGCTAATGAAAAACTGTTTTTT
CAWRSGANEKLFF
>TRBJ2-1|.|TRBV30|TRBD2
TGTGCCTGGACGAGGGCACTAGCGGGAGTGAATGAGCAGTTCTTC
CAWTRALAGVNEQFF
>TRBJ2-1|.|TRBV2|TRBD2
TGTGCCAGCAGCGGGACTAGCGGAAGTAATGAGCAGTTCTTC
CASSGTSGSNEQFF
>TRBJ2-2|.|TRBV19|TRBD1
TGTGCCAGTAGTATGTCCACAGGGGTAAACACCGGGGAGCTGTTTTTT
CASSMSTGVNTGELFF